Listed here is a single T cell receptor beta chain. Its antigen remains unidentified. The data were obtained in a study of cytomegalovirus exposure and HLA in healthy donors. The CDR3 extends over 15 amino acids. Trimming removed 0 bases from V and 11 bases from J, with 19 bases in between. Germline loops: CDR1 MGHRA, CDR2 YSYEKL. Both 60 Vbeta primers and 13 Jbeta primers went into the PCR. TCRdb's copy holds only in-frame clones and misses some; the assay was immunoSEQ multiplex PCR. The sample has 150,000 to 200,000 clones; about 64% are singletons. The study, taken as a whole, reports: Of the V segments, some could not be distinguished, including TRBV6-2 and TRBV6-3, and were excluded. It was likely that a cluster of highly shared sequence variants was a sequencing artifact.

The J gene is TRBJ1-1, the V gene TRBV4-1; D not certain. Sequencing was carried out using PBMCs. The receptor comes from a man in his fifties or sixties in good health and CMV-seronegative. In DNA, the CDR3 is TGCGCCAGCAGCCAAGATACCGGGTCTGCGGCCGTGGCTTTCTTT. Translating gives CASSQDTGSAAVAFF.